Described below is a single TCR beta chain sequence and its context. Its cognate antigen is unknown. Sequencing used immunoSEQ multiplex PCR; TCRdb keeps in-frame clones, though not all of them. Here the sample spans tens of thousands of clones, around 87% being singletons. Germline CDR1 reads MGHRA; CDR2 reads YSYEKL. V was clipped by 1 base and J by 4 bases, with 19 bases between them. The CDR3 spans 17 residues. This entry belongs to a study of OX40 agonist ivuxolimab in advanced cancers. Study-wide results and caveats: Some patients without response likewise showed low normalized clonal expansion. Fewer expanded clones were found on average in CD4+ than in CD8+ T cells.

This clonotype originated in an adult with an advanced solid tumor such as melanoma, head and neck, liver or kidney cancer. The source material was CD4+ or CD8+ T cells sorted from blood, sampled in a trial of the OX40 agonist ivuxolimab. The J gene is TRBJ1-2, the V gene TRBV4-1; the D gene is possibly TRBD1 (6 bases). The CDR3 is CASSQGVAGARGYGYTF. In DNA form, the CDR3 reads TGCGCCAGCAGCCAAGGGGTCGCGGGGGCCCGGGGCTATGGCTACACCTTC.